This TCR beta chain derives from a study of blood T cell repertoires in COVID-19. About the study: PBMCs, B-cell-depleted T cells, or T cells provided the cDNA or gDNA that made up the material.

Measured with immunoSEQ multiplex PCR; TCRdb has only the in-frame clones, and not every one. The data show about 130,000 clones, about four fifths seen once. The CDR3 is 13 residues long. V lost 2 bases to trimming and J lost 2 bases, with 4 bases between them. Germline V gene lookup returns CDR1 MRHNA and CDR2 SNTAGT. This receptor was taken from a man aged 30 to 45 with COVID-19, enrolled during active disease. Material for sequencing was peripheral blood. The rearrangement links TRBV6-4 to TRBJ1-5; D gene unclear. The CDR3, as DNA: TGTGCCAGCAGTGACGGAGGCAATCAGCCCCAGCATTTT. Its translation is CASSDGGNQPQHF.